These 24 T cell receptor beta chains originate from one sample sequenced in a study of blood T cells in healthy people across ages (dated by TCRdb to the mid-2010s). The library was prepared using 5' RACE. Instrument used: Illumina HiSeq 2500. A second PCR of roughly 7 to 11 cycles was performed with a sample-barcoded 5' primer and a J-beta primer mix. In TCRdb, the public reads were trimmed at Q25 with fastp and aligned with MiXCR, with productive beta chains retained. Every CDR3 protein is listed once, alongside the most common genes and DNA of its rows. The sample profile shows around 1,600,000 distinct CDR3 sequences; 40% to 45% of them were found once. The ten largest clones add up to 4% of the sample. What was sequenced was blood. The receptors originated from a woman between 18 and 30 years old in good health.

The gene calls are TRBV27 and TRBJ2-7; TRBD2 matches 9 bases. This CDR3 region has 15 residues. CDR1 and CDR2 (germline): MNHEY, SMNVEV (reference sequence). J gave up 0 bases and V 7 bases, and 7 bases lay outside the gene matches. Here the CDR3 DNA reads TGTGCCAGCACTTTTAGCGGGGGAGGCTCCTACGAGCAGTACTTC. It translates to CASTFSGGGSYEQYF.

Remarks on this clonotype: One base away lies a much larger clone, so this may be a sequencing read error. The chain uses TRBV7-2 and TRBJ1-1; D is possibly TRBD1 (5 bases). This CDR3 is 13 amino acids long. Germline V gene data show CDR1 as SGHTA and CDR2 as FQGNSA. V was pared by 3 bases and J by 3 bases, with 8 bases between. CDR3 in amino acids: CASSFEGYTEAFF. The CDR3 nucleotides are TGTGCCAGCAGCTTTGAGGGGTACACTGAAGCTTTCTTT. Full variable domain (rest looked up from reference TRBV7-2 and TRBJ1-1): GAGVSQSPSNKVTEKGKDVELRCDPISGHTALYWYRQSLGQGLEFLIYFQGNSAPDKSGLPSDRFSAERTGGSVSTLTIQRTQQEDSAVYLCASSFEGYTEAFFGQGTRLTVV.

The chain uses TRBV29-1 and TRBJ2-5; D uncertain. Per the germline V gene, CDR1 is SQVTM and CDR2 is ANQGSEA. V was cut by 4 bases and J by 5 bases, with 20 bases left in between. There are 15 residues in the CDR3. As DNA, the CDR3 is TGCAGCGTTGCCTCCGGGTTATCGGTCGGGGAGACCCAGTACTTC. Residues: CSVASGLSVGETQYF.

The chain links TRBV25-1 to TRBJ2-2; tentatively, D is TRBD2 (5 bases). The CDR3 runs 14 residues. Germline V gives CDR1 MGHDK, CDR2 SYGVNS. Trimming took 8 bases from V and 3 from J, leaving 13 bases between them. The CDR3 bases are TGTGCCAGCGACGGGCAGAGGGACACCGGGGAGCTGTTTTTT. Its protein product is CASDGQRDTGELFF.

The CDR3 coding sequence is TGCAGCGTTGGACCCGATTACTGCGAGCAGTACTTC. Translating gives CSVGPDYCEQYF. V gene TRBV29-1 combines with J gene TRBJ2-7; D is undetermined. Trimming shortened V by 4 bases and J by 6 bases, and 13 bases separated the two germline ends. There are 12 residues in the CDR3. Germline V lookup: CDR1 SQVTM, CDR2 ANQGSEA.

The gene calls are TRBV7-2 and TRBJ1-1, with D perhaps TRBD1 (6 bases). The length of the CDR3 is 13 residues. The germline V and J ends were trimmed by 5 bases and 8 bases, with 15 bases remaining between them. CDR1 is SGHTA and CDR2 is FQGNSA in the germline V gene. CDR3 DNA: TGTGCCAGCAGCGGAAACAGGGCAATCGAAGCTTTCTTT. It translates to CASSGNRAIEAFF.

The V and J genes are TRBV2 and TRBJ2-7; 8 bases line up with TRBD1. The junction had 7 bases not matched to a gene; V was cut back by 6 bases and J by 0 bases. This CDR3 is built from 15 residues. Germline assignment: CDR1 SNHLY and CDR2 FYNNEI. The CDR3 coding sequence is TGTGCCAGCAGACGGGACAGGACCAGCTCCTACGAGCAGTACTTC. It encodes CASRRDRTSSYEQYF.

The V and J genes are TRBV6-2 or TRBV6-3 and TRBJ2-3; a possible D gene is TRBD2 (6 bases). CDR1 is MNHEY and CDR2 is SVGEGT in the germline V gene. Trimming cost V 7 bases and J 6 bases, with 17 bases left between them. This CDR3 is built from 14 residues. In DNA form, the CDR3 reads TGTGCCAGCACGCCTCCGGGACTGGGGGATACGCAGTATTTT. This gives the protein CASTPPGLGDTQYF.

Points on this clonotype: This sequence may be a read error, since a much larger clone differs from it by one base. The chain is built from TRBV6-6 and TRBJ1-1; D not resolved. The germline V gene has CDR1 MNHNY and CDR2 SVGAGI (reference sequence). Between the trimmed V and J ends, which lost 7 bases and 1 base, there was a span of 10 bases. The CDR3 is 13 residues long. CDR3: CASTQQRNTEAFF. In nucleotides, the CDR3 is TGTGCCAGCACCCAACAGAGGAACACTGAAGCTTTCTTT.

The chain has TRBV6-2 or TRBV6-3 and TRBJ2-7, with 7 bases aligning to TRBD2. Looked up from germline, CDR1 is MNHEY and CDR2 is SVGEGT. V was pared by 0 bases and J by 5 bases, with 16 bases of the junction left unmatched. The CDR3 totals 18 residues. In DNA form, the CDR3 reads TGTGCCAGCAGTTACTCGATGGTAGCGGGTGTGTTGATCCACGAGCAGTACTTC. This sequence encodes CASSYSMVAGVLIHEQYF.

This clonotype was counted a single time. The chain links TRBV7-9 to TRBJ1-2, with D uncertain. CDR1 is SEHNR and CDR2 is FQNEAQ in the germline V gene (reference sequence). This CDR3 comprises 16 residues. The V end lost 7 bases, the J end lost 4 bases, and 22 bases lay between the germline ends. The CDR3 spells CASTSYRNRPLYGYTF. CDR3 nucleotides: TGTGCCAGCACCTCCTATAGGAACCGTCCTCTCTATGGCTACACCTTC.

Comments on this clonotype: The junction differs from germline at one of its ends, possibly a read error. This chain uses TRBV20-1 with TRBJ2-3, with 7 bases matching TRBD2. The CDR3 loop spans 15 amino acids. The germline V gene encodes CDR1 DFQATT and CDR2 SNEGSKA (reference sequence). CDR3 loop: CSARDYRGSGDAQYF. In DNA form, the CDR3 reads TGCAGTGCTAGAGATTATCGCGGGAGTGGAGATGCGCAGTATTTT.

J is TRBJ1-2 and V is TRBV10-3, with D uncertain. The CDR3 runs to 12 residues. Germline V gene sequence: CDR1 ENHRY, CDR2 SYGVKD. The V end was cut by 11 bases, the J end by 8 bases, with 18 bases between. Written as DNA, the CDR3 is TGTGCCTCTCTCCCAGCCGAGGGAGGCTACACCTTC. It is translated as CASLPAEGGYTF.

A few counts support this clonotype. The DNA for the CDR3 is TGTGCCAGCAGCCGGTTCACAGGGGGGGGTGGCTACACCTTC. This translates into CASSRFTGGGGYTF. The chain combines TRBV7-2 with TRBJ1-2; TRBD1 matches at 8 bases. Germline values: CDR1 SGHTA, CDR2 FQGNSA. The junction had 9 bases not matched to a gene; V was cut back by 5 bases and J by 7 bases. This CDR3 spans 14 amino acids.

The CDR3 nucleotides are TGTGCCAGCAGCTTGAGTCTAGCGGGGAGCGAGACCCAGTACTTC. Protein: CASSLSLAGSETQYF. The J gene is TRBJ2-5, the V gene TRBV7-2, with 9 positions matching TRBD2. J gave up 5 bases and V 3 bases, and 7 bases lay outside the gene matches. CDR1 and CDR2 (germline): SGHTA, FQGNSA. The CDR3 runs 15 residues.

V gene TRBV5-1 combines with J gene TRBJ2-1, with a tentative D call TRBD1 (6 bases). Looked up from germline, CDR1 is SGHRS and CDR2 is YFSETQ. The CDR3 is 14 amino acids. V gave up 4 bases and J gave up 1 base, with 9 bases separating them. The CDR3 DNA is TGCGCCAGCAGCCAAGGACAGTCCTACAATGAGCAGTTCTTC. Protein product: CASSQGQSYNEQFF. Variable domain in full (rest from reference TRBV5-1 and TRBJ2-1): KAGVTQTPRYLIKTRGQQVTLSCSPISGHRSVSWYQQTPGQGLQFLFEYFSETQRNKGNFPGRFSGRQFSNSRSEMNVSTLELGDSALYLCASSQGQSYNEQFFGPGTRLTVL.

V is TRBV29-1 and J is TRBJ1-1; TRBD1 aligns across 7 bases. The germline gives CDR1 SQVTM, CDR2 ANQGSEA. The CDR3 runs 13 residues. Losses at the gene ends were 6 bases for V and 0 bases for J; bases not matched to a gene: 4. The CDR3 sequence is CSVTGTVNTEAFF. The CDR3, as DNA: TGCAGCGTCACCGGGACAGTGAACACTGAAGCTTTCTTT.

This clonotype was seen only a few times. J is TRBJ2-1 and V is TRBV20-1, with a possible D match to TRBD2 (6 bases). The germline V and J ends were trimmed by 3 bases and 0 bases, with 9 bases remaining between them. The CDR3 loop spans 14 amino acids. Germline assignment: CDR1 DFQATT and CDR2 SNEGSKA (reference sequence). This CDR3 is CSASTGSSYNEQFF. The CDR3 DNA follows: TGCAGTGCTAGTACCGGGAGCTCCTACAATGAGCAGTTCTTC.

The chain joins TRBV27 to TRBJ1-2; TRBD1 might be the D (5 bases). Trimming took off 0 bases at V and 0 bases at J, with 11 bases between the two ends. Germline V gives CDR1 MNHEY, CDR2 SMNVEV (reference sequence). This CDR3 spans 16 amino acids. The chain's CDR3 is CASSLSGVPSNYGYTF. In DNA form, the CDR3 reads TGTGCCAGCAGTTTATCGGGGGTCCCCTCTAACTATGGCTACACCTTC.

The CDR3 is CASSLGSVGGAVSYNEQFF. The CDR3 DNA reads TGTGCCAGCAGCTTAGGATCCGTCGGGGGAGCGGTTAGCTACAATGAGCAGTTCTTC. The V call is TRBV11-2, the J call TRBJ2-1, with D maybe TRBD2 (6 bases). V was pared by 1 base and J by 3 bases, with 22 bases between. The CDR3 length is 19 residues. In germline, CDR1 is SGHAT, CDR2 FQNNGV. Together with reference TRBV11-2 and TRBJ2-1, the CDR3 gives the full variable domain: EAGVAQSPRYKIIEKRQSVAFWCNPISGHATLYWYQQILGQGPKLLIQFQNNGVVDDSQLPKDRFSAERLKGVDSTLKIQPAKLEDSAVYLCASSLGSVGGAVSYNEQFFGPGTRLTVL.

This clonotype was counted at least ten times. The rearrangement uses TRBV28 and TRBJ1-2; 8 nucleotides match TRBD1. There are 15 residues in the CDR3. From germline, CDR1 is MDHEN and CDR2 SYDVKM. V was pared by 4 bases and J by 3 bases, with 7 bases of the junction left unmatched. The CDR3 spells CASSSPGQGYYGYTF. The CDR3 coding sequence is TGTGCCAGCAGTTCACCCGGACAGGGCTACTATGGCTACACCTTC.

This clonotype showed up just once. The V gene is TRBV12-3 or TRBV12-4, the J gene TRBJ1-1, with D possibly being TRBD1 (5 bases). The CDR3 sequence is 15 residues long. The V end was cut by 6 bases, the J end by 5 bases, with 19 bases between. DNA of the CDR3: TGTGCCAGCAGGTCATGGGCAGGGTCCTCTACTGAAGCTTTCTTT. Its translation is CASRSWAGSSTEAFF.

V gene TRBV24-1 combines with J gene TRBJ2-1; no definite D call. Trimming took off 1 base at V and 0 bases at J, with 9 bases between the two ends. The V gene's germline CDR1 is KGHDR and CDR2 SFDVKD. The CDR3 covers 16 residues. The chain's CDR3 is CATSDFRKSSYNEQFF. CDR3 DNA: TGTGCCACCAGTGATTTTCGGAAGAGCTCCTACAATGAGCAGTTCTTC.

Comment on this clonotype: Relative to the germline gene, one junction end is altered; a read error may explain this. V gene TRBV29-1 combines with J gene TRBJ2-2; TRBD1 agrees at 7 bases. CDR1 and CDR2 (germline): SQVTM, ANQGSEA. CDR3 length equals 16 residues. The CDR3 nucleotides are TGCAGCGTTGGACAGGGCGGTAATAGGAACCCCGGGGAGCTGTTTTTT. Amino acid sequence: CSVGQGGNRNPGELFF.